Many counts were recorded for the clone carrying this TCR beta chain. What it binds is unknown. This specimen comes from a study of spatial heterogeneity in lung cancer. Looking at the study overall: The library had UMIs, and each TCR and UMI pair averaged more than ten raw reads.

TCRdb re-called the 5' RACE reads with MiXCR, one entry per CDR3 protein. The repertoire holds about 90,000 distinct CDR3 sequences, with over 8.5% as singletons. Time point denoted: sample taken at primary tumor resection. No cells were sorted before sequencing. The whole RNA sequenced was extracted from tumor, nontumor lung or frozen PBMC. Samples came from 65 to 75 TRACERx patients with untreated early-stage lung cancer. V lost 1 base, J lost 4 bases, and 3 bases stayed unmatched. The length of the CDR3 is 15 residues. Germline CDR1 reads SGHTA; CDR2 reads FQGNSA. Notes on the study in general: Relative to follow-up, resection was when ubiquitous expanded tumor TCRs appeared more in blood.

This TCR was sampled from a male donor with early-stage non-small cell lung cancer. The specimen comprised PBMCs, sampled at surgery. This rearrangement joins TRBV7-2 to TRBJ1-1; 10 nucleotides align to TRBD1. The CDR3 protein is CASSLDWTGGTEAFF. The DNA of the CDR3 is TGTGCCAGCAGCTTAGATTGGACAGGGGGCACTGAAGCTTTCTTT.